This TCR beta chain came from a study of cytomegalovirus exposure and HLA in healthy donors. The primer mix had 60 Vbeta and 13 Jbeta primers. Repertoires were generated with immunoSEQ multiplex PCR, while TCRdb's copy carries only in-frame clones and drops some. The repertoire holds approximately 120,000 clones, with 80% to 90% as singletons. Trimming cost V 3 bases and J 1 base, with 7 bases left between them. Germline V gene data show CDR1 as GTSNPN and CDR2 as SVGIG (reference sequence). CDR3 length equals 13 residues. Although they were nominally healthy when sampled, donors likely had unrecorded immune exposures.

Sample: PBMCs. This clonotype was sampled from a young woman in good health and CMV-seronegative. The genes are TRBV30 and TRBJ1-5; D not resolved. This chain's CDR3 is CAWSWPSNQPQHF. The CDR3 DNA reads TGTGCCTGGAGCTGGCCAAGCAATCAGCCCCAGCATTTT.